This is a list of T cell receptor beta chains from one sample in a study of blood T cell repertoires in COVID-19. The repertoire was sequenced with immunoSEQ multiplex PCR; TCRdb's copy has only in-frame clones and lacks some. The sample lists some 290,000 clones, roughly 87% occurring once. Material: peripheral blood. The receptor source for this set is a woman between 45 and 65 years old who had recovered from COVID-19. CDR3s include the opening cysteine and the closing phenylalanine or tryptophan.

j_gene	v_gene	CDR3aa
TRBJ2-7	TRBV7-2	CASSRDFYEQYF
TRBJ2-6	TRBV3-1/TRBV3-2	CASSQELLQFGANVLTF
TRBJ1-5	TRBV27	CASRFVGTGADQPQHF
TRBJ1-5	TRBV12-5	CASGGTFDQPQHF
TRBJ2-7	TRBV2	CASSGPSGSTEQYF
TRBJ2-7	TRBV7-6	CASSPREGVKQYF
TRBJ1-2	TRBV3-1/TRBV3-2	CASSPGGAGGYGYTF
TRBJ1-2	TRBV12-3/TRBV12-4	CASGQGEGEGYTF
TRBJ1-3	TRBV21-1	CASSKCSAWGQGASGNTIYF
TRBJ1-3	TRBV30	CAWTGTGTGNTIYF
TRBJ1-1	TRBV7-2	CASSLALRGQRDTEAFF
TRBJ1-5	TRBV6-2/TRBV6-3	CASSWHRTGGLSNQPQHF
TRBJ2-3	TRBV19	CASSIAAGGATDTQYF
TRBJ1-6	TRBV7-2	CASSLGQGMRLNSSPLHF
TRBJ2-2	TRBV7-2	CASSLTYRGGTGELFF
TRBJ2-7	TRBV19	CASSITGPPYEQYF
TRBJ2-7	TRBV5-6	CASSFGTSGTYEQYF
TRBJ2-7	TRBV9	CASGPDSYEQYF
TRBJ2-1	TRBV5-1	CASSLFRSNEQFF
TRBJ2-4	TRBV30	CAWTPPTGHPVQYF
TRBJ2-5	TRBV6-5	CASSYRAGPETQYF
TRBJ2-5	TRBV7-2	CASSPWTGRQETQYF
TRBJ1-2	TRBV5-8	CASIVQGATVYGYTF
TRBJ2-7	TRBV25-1	CASSPTGRRYEQYF
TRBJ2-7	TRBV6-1	CATSKTEASYEQYF
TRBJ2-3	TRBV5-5	CASSLAPASGKRTDTQYF
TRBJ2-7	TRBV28	CASSLVGGYRVEQYF
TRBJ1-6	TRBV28	CASSPTGPSNSPLHF
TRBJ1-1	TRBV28	CASSLLDSRSNTEAFF
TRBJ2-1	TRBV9	CASSVDPGGQYNEQFF
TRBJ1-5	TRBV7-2	CASSVRGQGQPQHF
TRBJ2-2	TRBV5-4	CASSSRAGGPTGELFF
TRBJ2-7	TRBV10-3	CAISELSYEQYF
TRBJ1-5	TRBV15	CATSGARSEPQHF
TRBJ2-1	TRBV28	CASNLAGLNNEQFF
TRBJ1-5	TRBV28	CASGENEGSNQPQHF
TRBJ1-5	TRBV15	CATSRDLVNQPQHF
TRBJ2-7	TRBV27	CASSLSYLTATYEQYF
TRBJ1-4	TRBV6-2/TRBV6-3	CASSPSTGATNEKLFF
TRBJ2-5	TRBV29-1	CSVDVGGRLETQYF
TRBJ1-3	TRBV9	CASSVTPGQDSGNTIYF
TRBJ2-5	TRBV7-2	CASSYSGETQYF
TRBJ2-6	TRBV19	CASSMIRAGLSGANVLTF
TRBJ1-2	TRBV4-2	CASSQVGTESNYGYTF